The 10 T cell receptor beta chains in this list originate from one sample, sequenced in a study of blood T cell repertoires in COVID-19. The assay was immunoSEQ multiplex PCR, and TCRdb's table has in-frame clones only and misses some. The repertoire holds 80,000 to 100,000 clones, with roughly nine tenths as singletons. Sequenced input: peripheral blood. The receptors here all came from a human donor with active COVID-19. The donor label of this sample is uncertain.

This chain uses TRBV6-5 with TRBJ2-7; D gene uncertain. With 2 bases removed from V and 6 bases from J, the gap between germline ends came to 5 bases. The CDR3 length is 11 residues. Germline loops: CDR1 MNHEY, CDR2 SVGAGI. In nucleotides, the CDR3 is TGTGCCAGCAGTTACGGGCGCGAGCAGTACTTC. Amino acids: CASSYGREQYF.

The V call is TRBV24-1, the J call TRBJ1-5; 7 nucleotides align to TRBD1. The CDR3 loop spans 17 amino acids. J lost 0 bases, V lost 3 bases, and 7 bases had no gene match. Germline V gene sequence: CDR1 KGHDR, CDR2 SFDVKD. The CDR3 reads CATSDLEGARSNQPQHF. The CDR3 region has the DNA TGTGCCACCAGTGATCTCGAGGGGGCGCGTAGCAATCAGCCCCAGCATTTT.

This clone was counted between two and nine times. Additional DNA sequences in this sample encode the identical CDR3. The chain links TRBV6-2 or TRBV6-3 to TRBJ2-7, with D unresolved. V was shortened by 3 bases and J by 4 bases, with 10 bases between the two germline ends. The CDR3 has 13 residues. Germline assignment: CDR1 MNHEY and CDR2 SVGEGT. CDR3 sequence: CASSYQALYEQYF. CDR3 DNA sequence: TGTGCCAGCAGTTATCAAGCGCTTTACGAGCAGTACTTC.

A note on this clone: A read error may account for a junction end that differs from germline. The chain employs TRBV2 and TRBJ1-5, with a possible D match to TRBD1 (5 bases). Germline lookup yields CDR1 SNHLY and CDR2 FYNNEI. This CDR3 has 13 amino acids. CDR3 sequence: CASSLSRGILSDF. In DNA form, the CDR3 reads TGTGCCAGCAGCCTCAGTAGGGGCATCCTTTCTGATTTT. Supplemented by reference TRBV2 and TRBJ1-5, the full variable domain reads EPEVTQTPSHQVTQMGQEVILRCVPISNHLYFYWYRQILGQKVEFLVSFYNNEISEKSEIFDDQFSVERPDGSNFTLKIRSTKLEDSAMYFCASSLSRGILSDFGDGTRLSIL.

CDR3 loop: CASSYEAGPSYEQYF. CDR3 in DNA: TGTGCCAGCAGTTATGAGGCAGGGCCGTCCTACGAGCAGTACTTC. The chain employs TRBV6-2 or TRBV6-3 and TRBJ2-7, with a weak D call TRBD1 (5 bases). In germline, CDR1 is MNHEY, CDR2 SVGEGT. The CDR3 is made up of 15 amino acids. The V gene lost 3 bases and the J gene lost 1 base, with 13 bases spanning the gap.

The chain recombines TRBV27 with TRBJ1-2; 8 bases fit TRBD1. The trim removed 5 bases at V and 3 bases at J, leaving 11 bases unmatched. Germline V lookup: CDR1 MNHEY, CDR2 SMNVEV (reference sequence). The length of the CDR3 is 16 residues. CDR3 sequence: CASSPIPPTGDYGYTF. CDR3 coding DNA: TGTGCCAGCAGTCCCATCCCCCCGACAGGGGACTATGGCTACACCTTC.

The chain has TRBV7-3 and TRBJ1-1; possible D gene TRBD1, 6 bases. Trimming cost V 2 bases and J 4 bases, with 20 bases left between them. Germline-derived CDR1 and CDR2 are SGHTA and FQGTGA. The CDR3 is 17 residues long. Here the CDR3 reads CASSLAPTGFKGTEAFF. Written as DNA, the CDR3 is TGTGCCAGCAGCTTAGCCCCAACAGGGTTCAAGGGCACTGAAGCTTTCTTT.

CDR3 loop: CASSERGSLTDTQYF. The CDR3 nucleotides are TGTGCCAGCAGTGAAAGGGGGAGTCTCACAGATACGCAGTATTTT. The chain has TRBV25-1 and TRBJ2-3; TRBD1 is a possible D gene (6 bases). Germline values: CDR1 MGHDK, CDR2 SYGVNS. Trimming shortened V by 2 bases and J by 2 bases, and 11 bases separated the two germline ends. This CDR3 spans 15 amino acids.

This chain joins TRBV11-3 and TRBJ1-6, with a possible D match to TRBD1 (6 bases). From germline, CDR1 is SGHNT and CDR2 YENEEA. This CDR3 comprises 13 residues. The ends were cut back, 3 bases at V and 7 bases at J, with 7 bases in the middle. The CDR3: CASSFGQNSPLHF. Here the CDR3 DNA reads TGTGCCAGCAGCTTCGGACAGAATTCACCCCTCCACTTT.

The chain links TRBV28 to TRBJ2-1, with 8 bases matching TRBD1. Trimming removed 7 bases from V and 0 bases from J; junction bases left unmatched: 5. The CDR3 sequence is 15 residues long. Germline assignment: CDR1 MDHEN and CDR2 SYDVKM. The CDR3 DNA follows: TGTGCCAGCACCCCAGGGGGCTACTCCTACAATGAGCAGTTCTTC. Protein: CASTPGGYSYNEQFF.